The 20 T cell receptor beta chains given below trace back to one sample, sequenced in a study of blood T cells in healthy people across ages. Then a second PCR, running roughly 7 to 11 cycles, was carried out with a sample-barcoded 5' primer and a J-beta primer mix. MiXCR was run by TCRdb on the 5' RACE reads, yielding one entry per CDR3 protein. The sample holds fewer than 2 million distinct CDR3 sequences, about two fifths seen once. Source material: blood. These receptor sequences come from a human donor in good health.

With regard to this clonotype: One junction end disagrees with the germline gene, perhaps due to a read error. The V and J genes are TRBV20-1 and TRBJ2-1, with 7 bases fitting TRBD1. Germline CDR1 DFQATT, CDR2 SNEGSKA (reference sequence). The CDR3 is 16 amino acids. As DNA, the CDR3 is TGCAGTGCGTACCCCTCGACAGGGTCCTTCTACAATGAGCGGTTCTTC. This gives the protein CSAYPSTGSFYNERFF.

The gene calls are TRBV5-1 and TRBJ2-7, with 8 nucleotides matching TRBD1. V was pared by 5 bases and J by 5 bases, with 9 bases of the junction left unmatched. CDR3 length: 14 residues. Germline V gene sequence: CDR1 SGHRS, CDR2 YFSETQ. CDR3 sequence (DNA): TGCGCCAGCAGTCGGACAGGGATGCAAGACGAGCAGTACTTC. This encodes CASSRTGMQDEQYF.

This clonotype was detected a few times. A much larger clone sits a single nucleotide away, making a read error possible. The V call is TRBV7-6, the J call TRBJ2-7; maybe TRBD2 (5 bases). Germline CDR1 and CDR2: SGHVS and FNYEAQ. There are 14 residues in the CDR3. The DNA of the CDR3 is TGTACCAGCAGCTTAGATGAGGGCCCCTACGAGCAGTACTTC. Translating it yields CTSSLDEGPYEQYF. The full variable domain, in which reference TRBV7-6 and TRBJ2-7 provide the parts outside the CDR3, is GAGVSQSPRYKVTKRGQDVALRCDPISGHVSLYWYRQALGQGPEFLTYFNYEAQQDKSGLPNDRFSAERPEGSISTLTIQRTEQRDSAMYRCTSSLDEGPYEQYFGPGTRLTVT.

This clonotype has a handful of counts. The DNA for the CDR3 is TGTGCCAGCAGCCAAGATCATGGGACTAGCGGGGTAATTAGGTTCTTC. Translated, it gives CASSQDHGTSGVIRFF. This chain connects TRBV3-1 to TRBJ2-1; 13 nucleotides line up with TRBD2. The CDR3 runs 16 residues. V gave up 0 bases and J gave up 15 bases; unmatched junction bases: 11. Germline CDR1 and CDR2: LGHDT and YNNKEL (reference sequence).

This clonotype was counted a few times. V is TRBV12-3 or TRBV12-4 and J is TRBJ2-1; D tentatively fits TRBD1 or TRBD2 (5 bases each). CDR3 length: 12 residues. V was shortened by 6 bases and J by 9 bases, with 12 bases between the two germline ends. The CDR3 DNA reads as TGTGCCAGCAGGGGACGGGAAATTGAGCAGTTCTTC. Protein product: CASRGREIEQFF.

The chain combines TRBV6-2 or TRBV6-3 with TRBJ2-5, with D possibly being TRBD2 (6 bases). The end of the DNA fits TRBJ2-7 better, so the J call may be wrong. The CDR3 consists of 15 residues. Germline loops: CDR1 MNHEY, CDR2 SVGEGT. The CDR3 loop reads CASKCEPEGRHEQYF. The CDR3 DNA reads as TGTGCCAGCAAATGCGAGCCAGAAGGGAGGCACGAGCAGTACTTC.

The chain carries TRBV20-1 and TRBJ2-7; 7 bases agree with TRBD1. Per germline, CDR1 DFQATT and CDR2 SNEGSKA (reference sequence). Trimming cost V 0 bases and J 4 bases; bases outside gene matches: 12. The CDR3 sequence is 16 residues long. CDR3 protein: CSARDPDREIWYEQYF. The CDR3 DNA follows: TGCAGTGCTAGAGACCCTGACAGGGAAATTTGGTACGAGCAGTACTTC.

A remark on this clonotype: Relative to the germline gene, one junction end is altered; a read error may explain this. V gene TRBV27 combines with J gene TRBJ2-3; the D gene is possibly TRBD1 (6 bases). There are 14 residues in the CDR3. Germline CDR1 reads MNHEY; CDR2 reads SMNVEV (reference sequence). CDR3 protein: CASRAGVGTDAQYF. Written as DNA, the CDR3 is TGTGCCAGCCGCGCAGGGGTCGGTACAGATGCGCAGTATTTT.

The chain couples TRBV3-1 to TRBJ2-7; tentative D call: TRBD1 (5 bases). The CDR3 contains 15 residues. With 6 bases removed from V and 4 bases from J, the gap between germline ends came to 19 bases. Germline lookup yields CDR1 LGHDT and CDR2 YNNKEL (reference sequence). CDR3 bases: TGTGCCAGCAGTGAAGGCCAGGGCATGGGATACGAGCAGTACTTC. It yields the protein CASSEGQGMGYEQYF.

V and J are TRBV5-1 and TRBJ2-5; D uncertain. This CDR3 has 15 amino acids. V was trimmed by 4 bases and J by 1 base, leaving 14 bases between them. Germline lookup yields CDR1 SGHRS and CDR2 YFSETQ. The DNA for the CDR3 is TGCGCCAGCAGCCTTCGTGAAGCTTCCCAAGAGACCCAGTACTTC. This gives the protein CASSLREASQETQYF.

The rearrangement links TRBV9 to TRBJ2-4; D uncertain. The J call may not be correct, given that the DNA end is closer to TRBJ2-7. CDR1 is SGDLS and CDR2 is YYNGEE in the germline V gene. This CDR3 spans 14 amino acids. CDR3 DNA sequence: TGTGCCAGCAGCGATAGGCCTTATACCTACGAGCAGTACTTC. Protein: CASSDRPYTYEQYF.

This chain connects TRBV12-3 or TRBV12-4 to TRBJ1-3; no clear D. The CDR3 length is 14 residues. V was shortened by 2 bases and J by 2 bases, with 7 bases between the two germline ends. Here the CDR3 DNA reads TGTGCCAGCAGTTTAAATCGGGCTGGAAACACCATATATTTT. Amino acids: CASSLNRAGNTIYF.

The V and J genes are TRBV12-3 or TRBV12-4 and TRBJ1-6; D unresolved. Trimming cost V 5 bases and J 9 bases, with 20 bases left between them. The CDR3 covers 16 residues. CDR3 bases: TGTGCCAGCAGTCTAATCTTTGGCGGTCGAGGTTCACCCCTCCACTTT. Its translation is CASSLIFGGRGSPLHF.

This clonotype showed up just a few times. The V call is TRBV10-1, the J call TRBJ1-5, with a tentative D call TRBD1 (6 bases). CDR1 is WNHNN, CDR2 SYGVQD, per germline (reference sequence). The CDR3 has 15 residues. V lost 6 bases and J 4 bases, leaving 16 bases between the germline ends. CDR3 loop: CASRPRQRGNQPQHF. For the CDR3, the DNA is TGCGCCAGCAGACCGAGACAGAGGGGGAATCAGCCCCAGCATTTT.

The chain links TRBV9 to TRBJ2-5; TRBD2 agrees at 10 bases. Trimming removed 0 bases from V and 5 bases from J; junction bases left unmatched: 13. The CDR3 contains 18 residues. Germline CDR1 SGDLS, CDR2 YYNGEE. CDR3 residues: CASSVGNSGGRSSETQYF. CDR3 in DNA: TGTGCCAGCAGCGTAGGTAATAGCGGGGGGAGATCATCGGAGACCCAGTACTTC.

The V call is TRBV6-1, the J call TRBJ2-5; 7 nucleotides agree with TRBD2. This CDR3 contains 15 residues. CDR1 MNHNS and CDR2 SASEGT come from the germline V gene. Trimming took 4 bases from V and 2 from J; bases not matched to a gene: 7. As DNA, the CDR3 is TGTGCCAGCAGTGTTAGAAGCGGGGAGCAAGAGACCCAGTACTTC. Its translation is CASSVRSGEQETQYF.

This chain links TRBV4-1 with TRBJ2-5; tentatively, D is TRBD2 (7 bases). The CDR3 length is 16 residues. Germline V gene lookup returns CDR1 MGHRA and CDR2 YSYEKL. V lost 2 bases, J lost 2 bases, and 15 bases lay in between. The CDR3 region is CASSQSGGGLQETQYF. The DNA of the CDR3 is TGCGCCAGCAGCCAAAGTGGGGGGGGGCTTCAAGAGACCCAGTACTTC.

The rearrangement links TRBV3-1 to TRBJ2-5; a weak D match, TRBD1 (7 bases). The DNA matches TRBJ2-7 better at its end, which makes the J call doubtful. CDR1 LGHDT and CDR2 YNNKEL come from the germline V gene (reference sequence). This CDR3 contains 16 residues. In nucleotides, the CDR3 is TGTGCCAGCAGCCGAGATGGGGGGCAGGGGGCCTACGAGCAGTACTTC. Amino acid sequence: CASSRDGGQGAYEQYF.

CDR3 in DNA: TGTGCCAGCAGCGTCCGGGGGGCTTCCTACGAGCAGTACTTC. This codes for CASSVRGASYEQYF. V is TRBV11-2 and J is TRBJ2-7; tentatively, D is TRBD2 (7 bases). Germline CDR1 reads SGHAT; CDR2 reads FQNNGV. V was cut by 5 bases and J by 1 base, with 12 bases left in between. This CDR3 region has 14 residues.

This clonotype was detected only a few times. The chain has TRBV24-1 and TRBJ2-7, with unresolved D. Germline V gene lookup returns CDR1 KGHDR and CDR2 SFDVKD. The CDR3 is made up of 12 amino acids. The germline V and J ends were trimmed by 11 bases and 0 bases, with 10 bases remaining between them. CDR3: CANTVNSYEQYF. The CDR3 DNA sequence: TGTGCCAATACAGTGAACTCCTACGAGCAGTACTTC.